The clone carrying this TCR beta chain was observed many times. V was clipped by 6 bases and J by 3 bases, with 27 bases between them. Per germline, CDR1 MNHEY and CDR2 SMNVEV (reference sequence). The length of the CDR3 is 18 residues. The data belong to a study of regulatory T cells in long-lasting Graves disease. The time point here: newly diagnosed GD, antithyroid drugs for less than 3 months. RNA from PBMCs was the source of the TCR library. Libraries of TCR beta came from iRepertoire HTBI primers plus Arm-PCR of CDR3 regions. TCRdb fed the multiplex PCR reads into MiXCR, producing one record per CDR3 protein. The table records 530,000 or so distinct CDR3 sequences, around an eighth of them present only once. The data were also submitted as part of a second study, on T cells in Graves' hyperthyroidism and ophthalmopathy.

The sequence was collected from a man younger than 40 with Graves disease. The V call is TRBV27, the J call TRBJ2-7; weak D call: TRBD2 (5 bases). The sample consisted of peripheral blood mononuclear cells (PBMCs), taken at new diagnosis, from a patient treated with antithyroid drugs. This CDR3 is CASSRFGVDVAKFYEQYF. The CDR3 region has the DNA TGTGCCAGCAGCCGATTCGGGGTCGATGTGGCAAAGTTCTACGAGCAGTACTTC.